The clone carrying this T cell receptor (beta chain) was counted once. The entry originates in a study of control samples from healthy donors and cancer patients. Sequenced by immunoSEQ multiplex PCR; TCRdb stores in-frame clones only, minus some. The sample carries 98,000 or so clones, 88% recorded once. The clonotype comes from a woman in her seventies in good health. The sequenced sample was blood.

CDR3 residues: CASSPRGGEEKLFF. CDR3 DNA: TGTGCCAGCAGCCCACGGGGCGGGGAGGAAAAACTGTTTTTT. V and J are TRBV7-2 and TRBJ1-4; TRBD1 might be the D (5 bases). This CDR3 region has 14 residues. The germline V gene encodes CDR1 SGHTA and CDR2 FQGNSA. The V and J ends lost 5 bases and 8 bases respectively, with 15 bases between them.